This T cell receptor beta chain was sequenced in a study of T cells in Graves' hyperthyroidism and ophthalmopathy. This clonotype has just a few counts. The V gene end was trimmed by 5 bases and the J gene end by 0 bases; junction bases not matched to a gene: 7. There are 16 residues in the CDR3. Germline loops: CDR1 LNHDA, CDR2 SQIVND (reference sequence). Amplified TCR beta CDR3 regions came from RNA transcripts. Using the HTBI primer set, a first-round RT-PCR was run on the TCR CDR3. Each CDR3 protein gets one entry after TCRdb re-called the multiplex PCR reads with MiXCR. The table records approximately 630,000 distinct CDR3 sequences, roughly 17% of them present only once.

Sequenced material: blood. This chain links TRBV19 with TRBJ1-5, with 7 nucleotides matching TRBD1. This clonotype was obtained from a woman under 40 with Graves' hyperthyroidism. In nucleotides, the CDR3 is TGTGCCAGTAGTCGACAGGGCCCAAATAGCAATCAGCCCCAGCATTTT. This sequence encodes CASSRQGPNSNQPQHF.